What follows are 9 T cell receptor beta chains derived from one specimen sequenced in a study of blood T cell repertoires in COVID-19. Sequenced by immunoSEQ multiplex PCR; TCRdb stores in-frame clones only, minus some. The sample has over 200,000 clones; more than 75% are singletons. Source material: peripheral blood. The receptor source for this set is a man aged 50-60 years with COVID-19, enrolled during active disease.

CDR3 sequence (DNA): TGTGCCAGCAGTGAAGCGCTTCGGGAAGAAAAACTGTTTTTT. Its protein product is CASSEALREEKLFF. The chain couples TRBV2 to TRBJ1-4; D remains unclear. Germline loops: CDR1 SNHLY, CDR2 FYNNEI. This CDR3 has 14 amino acids. V lost 0 bases and J lost 8, with 10 bases in between.

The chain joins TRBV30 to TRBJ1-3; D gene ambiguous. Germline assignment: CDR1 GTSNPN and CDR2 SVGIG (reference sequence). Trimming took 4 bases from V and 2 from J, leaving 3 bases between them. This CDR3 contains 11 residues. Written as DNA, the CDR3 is TGTGCCTGGACAGCTGGAAACACCATATATTTT. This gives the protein CAWTAGNTIYF.

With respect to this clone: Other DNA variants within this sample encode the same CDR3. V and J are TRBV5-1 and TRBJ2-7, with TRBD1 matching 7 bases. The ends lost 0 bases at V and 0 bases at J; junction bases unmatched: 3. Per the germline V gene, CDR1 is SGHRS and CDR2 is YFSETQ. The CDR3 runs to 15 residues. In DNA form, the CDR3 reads TGCGCCAGCAGCTTGGAGTCAGGGGGCTCCTACGAGCAGTACTTC. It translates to CASSLESGGSYEQYF.

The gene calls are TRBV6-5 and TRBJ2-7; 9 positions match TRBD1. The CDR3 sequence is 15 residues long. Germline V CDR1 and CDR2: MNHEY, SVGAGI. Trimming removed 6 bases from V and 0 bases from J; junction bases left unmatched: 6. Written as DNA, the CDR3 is TGTGCCAGCAGGTCGGGACAGGGTAGCTCCTACGAGCAGTACTTC. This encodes CASRSGQGSSYEQYF.

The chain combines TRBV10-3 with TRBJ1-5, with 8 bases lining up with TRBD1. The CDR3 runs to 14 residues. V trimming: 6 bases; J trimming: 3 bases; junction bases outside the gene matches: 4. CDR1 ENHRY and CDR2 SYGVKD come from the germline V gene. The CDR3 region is CAIRGQGHNQPQHF. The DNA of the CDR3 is TGTGCCATCAGAGGACAGGGCCACAATCAGCCCCAGCATTTT.

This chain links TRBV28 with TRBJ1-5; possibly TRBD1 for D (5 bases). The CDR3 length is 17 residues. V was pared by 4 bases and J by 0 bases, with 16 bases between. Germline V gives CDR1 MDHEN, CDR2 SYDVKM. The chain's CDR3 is CASSSPQTVGSNQPQHF. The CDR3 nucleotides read TGTGCCAGCAGTTCCCCGCAGACAGTGGGTAGCAATCAGCCCCAGCATTTT.

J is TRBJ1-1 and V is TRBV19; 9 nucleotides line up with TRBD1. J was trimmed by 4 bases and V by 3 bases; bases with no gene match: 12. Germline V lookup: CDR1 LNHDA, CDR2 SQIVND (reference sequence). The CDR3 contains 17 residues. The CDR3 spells CASSMRGPTGGGTEAFF. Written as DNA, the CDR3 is TGTGCCAGTAGTATGAGGGGGCCGACAGGGGGAGGCACTGAAGCTTTCTTT.

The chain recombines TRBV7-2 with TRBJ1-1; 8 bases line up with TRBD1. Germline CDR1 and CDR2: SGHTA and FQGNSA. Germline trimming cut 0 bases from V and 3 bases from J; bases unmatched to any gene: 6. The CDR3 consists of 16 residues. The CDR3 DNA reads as TGTGCCAGCAGCTTAGCCGCGACAGGGGTTCACACTGAAGCTTTCTTT. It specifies CASSLAATGVHTEAFF.

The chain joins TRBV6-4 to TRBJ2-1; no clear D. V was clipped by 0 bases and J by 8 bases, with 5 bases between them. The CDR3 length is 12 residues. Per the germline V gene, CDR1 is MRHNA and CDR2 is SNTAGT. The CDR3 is CASSDSRHEQFF. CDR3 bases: TGTGCCAGCAGTGACTCGCGCCATGAGCAGTTCTTC.